The present TCR beta chain was sequenced within a study of graft-versus-host responses after intestinal transplantation. Libraries were prepared by immunoSEQ multiplex PCR; TCRdb keeps only in-frame clonotypes and omits some of them. The data hold about 24,000 clones, with almost 40% observed a single time. The CDR3 covers 14 residues. Trimming removed 4 bases from V and 1 base from J; junction bases left unmatched: 6. CDR1 and CDR2 (germline): SQVTM, ANQGSEA. Sequenced material: alloreactive CD4+ T cells from a mixed lymphocyte reaction culture, taken before intestinal transplant. Sample subset: CFSE-low proliferating T cells sorted from approximately 6-day pre-transplant mixed lymphocyte reaction (GvH or HvG direction). This sequence originates from a human patient who received an intestinal transplant. The J gene is TRBJ1-1, the V gene TRBV29-1; 7 positions match TRBD1. The CDR3 protein is CSVAGTVTNTEAFF. DNA of the CDR3: TGCAGCGTTGCCGGGACAGTGACGAACACTGAAGCTTTCTTT.